The present entry profiles one TCR beta chain with its context. This entry is derived from a study of siplizumab effects on memory and regulatory T cells. Using immunoSEQ multiplex PCR, the repertoire was profiled, and TCRdb retains in-frame clones only, with some absent. The repertoire has some 120,000 clones, 90% to 95% of them found once; the top ten carry roughly 1.8%. Trimming took off 4 bases at V and 0 bases at J, with 10 bases between the two ends. The CDR3 spans 16 residues. Germline V gene sequence: CDR1 LGHNA, CDR2 YNFKEQ. The V and J genes are TRBV4-2 and TRBJ2-6; D is uncertain. This receptor was identified in a human donor in good health. Sequenced: non-Treg CD4+ T cells sorted from blood. The CDR3 bases are TGTGCCAGCAGCCTCACGAAGGGCTCTGGGGCCAACGTCCTGACTTTC. The encoded protein is CASSLTKGSGANVLTF.